Each of the 10 T cell receptor beta chains below was sequenced from the same sample in a study of T-cell reconstitution after alpha-beta-depleted transplantation in children. It was with unique molecular identifiers that the TCRbeta library was prepared. A single record per CDR3 protein comes from TCRdb applying MiXCR to the PCR reads. The data hold approximately 420,000 distinct CDR3 sequences, with about 11% observed a single time. The sample in question was PBMCs from the stem cell graft donor, obtained from the stem cell graft. Source of these receptors: a human donor who donated a stem cell graft to a child with acute myeloid leukemia.

This clonotype was recorded a few times. This chain links TRBV20-1 with TRBJ1-6; 10 bases agree with TRBD1. V lost 6 bases and J lost 8; bases outside the gene matches: 10. There are 15 residues in the CDR3. CDR1 and CDR2 from the germline V gene are DFQATT and SNEGSKA (reference sequence). DNA of the CDR3: TGCAGTGCAACCGGTGGGACAGGGGCTGATTCACCCCTCCACTTT. Residues: CSATGGTGADSPLHF.

The gene calls are TRBV5-5 and TRBJ2-1; D remains ambiguous. V shed 4 bases and J shed 0 bases, with 11 bases lying between them. The CDR3 is 15 amino acids. Germline V gene data show CDR1 as SGHKS and CDR2 as YYEKEE (reference sequence). CDR3 bases: TGTGCCAGCAGCGCCACCGAGGCCTCCTACAATGAGCAGTTCTTC. This encodes CASSATEASYNEQFF.

This clonotype was seen repeatedly, ten times or more. This chain links TRBV5-1 with TRBJ2-3; tentative D call: TRBD2 (6 bases). Trimming took 2 bases from V and 6 from J, leaving 10 bases between them. CDR1 and CDR2 (germline): SGHRS, YFSETQ. This CDR3 comprises 13 residues. The CDR3 reads CASSFTLADTQYF. CDR3 DNA: TGCGCCAGCAGCTTCACCCTAGCGGATACGCAGTATTTT.

The sample holds a few counts of this clonotype. The chain employs TRBV15 and TRBJ2-1; D ambiguous. The V end lost 0 bases, the J end lost 5 bases, and 11 bases lay between the germline ends. The germline CDR1 and CDR2 sequences are LNHNV and YYDKDF (reference sequence). The CDR3 is made up of 15 amino acids. CDR3 DNA sequence: TGTGCCACCAGCAGAGATTGGAGAATCGACAATGAGCAGTTCTTC. Amino acid sequence: CATSRDWRIDNEQFF.

The rearrangement uses TRBV4-3 and TRBJ2-5; TRBD2 matches 7 bases. The CDR3 contains 19 residues. The germline CDR1 and CDR2 sequences are LGHNA and YSLEER. V trimming: 2 bases; J trimming: 1 base; junction bases outside the gene matches: 16. CDR3 bases: TGCGCCAGCAGCCAAAGGGAGGGAGGAACCGGACCACCCCAAGAGACCCAGTACTTC. Protein sequence: CASSQREGGTGPPQETQYF.

Many counts were recorded for this clonotype. CDR3 residues: CSAQDIGTVTDTQYF. The CDR3 DNA reads TGCAGTGCCCAGGACATAGGGACAGTAACAGATACGCAGTATTTT. The rearrangement joins TRBV20-1 to TRBJ2-3, with 7 bases lining up with TRBD1. This CDR3 is 15 amino acids long. V shed 6 bases and J 3 bases; nucleotides not matched to a gene: 12. Germline assignment: CDR1 DFQATT and CDR2 SNEGSKA (reference sequence).

Ten or more counts support this clonotype. The V gene is TRBV20-1, the J gene TRBJ1-1, with a weak D call TRBD1 (6 bases). Germline lookup yields CDR1 DFQATT and CDR2 SNEGSKA (reference sequence). The CDR3 has 16 residues. V lost 2 bases and J lost 0, with 16 bases in between. The CDR3 sequence: CSARSSGGGMNTEAFF. The CDR3 nucleotides read TGCAGTGCTAGATCCTCCGGCGGGGGCATGAACACTGAAGCTTTCTTT.

In its sample, this clonotype was seen many times. The rearrangement joins TRBV19 to TRBJ2-1; 12 nucleotides line up with TRBD2. The CDR3 is made up of 17 amino acids. Trimming took 1 base from V and 1 from J; bases not matched to a gene: 2. From germline, CDR1 is LNHDA and CDR2 SQIVND (reference sequence). The CDR3 sequence is CASSIASGGVSYNEQFF. DNA of the CDR3: TGTGCCAGTAGTATAGCTAGCGGGGGGGTATCCTACAATGAGCAGTTCTTC.

This clonotype has at least ten counts. This sequence joins TRBV27 and TRBJ2-7; 10 nucleotides agree with TRBD2. Germline V gene sequence: CDR1 MNHEY, CDR2 SMNVEV (reference sequence). The CDR3 consists of 14 residues. With 6 bases clipped from V and 7 bases from J, the junction kept 9 bases outside the gene matches. The CDR3 DNA reads TGTGCCAGCAGCCTTAGCGGGAGGAGTGGAGAGCAGTACTTC. Encoded protein: CASSLSGRSGEQYF.

This chain joins TRBV18 and TRBJ2-1, with TRBD2 matching 8 bases. This CDR3 contains 15 residues. V trimming: 2 bases; J trimming: 7 bases; junction bases outside the gene matches: 7. The germline V gene has CDR1 KGHSH and CDR2 LQKENI. The CDR3, as DNA: TGTGCCAGCTCACCAAAGCAAGCGGGAGATAATGAGCAGTTCTTC. Protein product: CASSPKQAGDNEQFF.